Listed here are 3 T cell receptor beta chains from one sample, sequenced in a study of post-analysis software for immune sequencing data. What these receptors recognize is not known. Findings and limits, study-wide: Controls had lower frequencies than patients of about 5 TRBV segments, which included TRBV5-6, TRBV5-1 and TRBV20-1.

Unique molecular identifiers were built into the TCR beta cDNA libraries. TCRdb redid the calling of the PCR reads with MiXCR, one entry per CDR3 protein. This sample carries 650,000 to 850,000 distinct CDR3 sequences, about 57% of them seen once, and the ten largest clones take approximately 4.5%. Sequenced sample: blood. The receptors here all came from a girl under 18 with multiple sclerosis.

This clonotype has a handful of counts. DNA of the CDR3: TGTGCCAGCAGCCAAGCACTAGCGGGAGGTGCAGATACGCAGTATTTT. As protein: CASSQALAGGADTQYF. The chain links TRBV3-1 to TRBJ2-3; 12 bases match TRBD2. The V gene's germline CDR1 is LGHDT and CDR2 YNNKEL (reference sequence). There are 16 residues in the CDR3. The V and J ends lost 1 base and 4 bases, in that order; junction bases with no gene match: 3.

The chain uses TRBV7-3 and TRBJ1-2; tentatively, D is TRBD1 (6 bases). With 4 bases removed from V and 0 bases from J, the gap between germline ends came to 15 bases. There are 16 residues in the CDR3. Germline CDR1 reads SGHTA; CDR2 reads FQGTGA. The CDR3, as DNA: TGTGCCAGCAGCTCCCAGGGGCGATTAACTAACTATGGCTACACCTTC. It is translated as CASSSQGRLTNYGYTF.

This clonotype turned up a few times. This chain uses TRBV13 with TRBJ2-1, with a possible D match to TRBD2 (7 bases). V was pared by 3 bases and J by 9 bases, with 15 bases between. The germline gives CDR1 PRHDT, CDR2 FYEKMQ (reference sequence). CDR3 length: 14 amino acids. CDR3 amino acids: CASSFGGGIGEQFF. The CDR3 DNA reads TGTGCCAGCAGCTTTGGGGGGGGCATCGGTGAGCAGTTCTTC.